One and the same sample provided the 10 T cell receptor beta chains below, sequenced in a study of cytomegalovirus exposure and HLA in healthy donors. A multiplex PCR was run with 60 Vbeta primers and 13 Jbeta primers. TCRdb's table, derived via immunoSEQ multiplex PCR, lists solely in-frame clones and lacks some. The repertoire consists of around 130,000 clones, with around 73% occurring once and the leading ten covering under 1.5%. The source material was PBMCs. These receptors came from a man in his fifties in good health and CMV-seronegative.

The CDR3 is CAVGGTGTYEQYF. The CDR3, as DNA: TGTGCCGTCGGTGGGACAGGGACCTACGAGCAGTACTTC. V gene TRBV6-5 combines with J gene TRBJ2-5; TRBD1 agrees at 9 bases. The closer fit of TRBJ2-7 to the DNA end suggests the J call may be wrong. The V gene's germline CDR1 is MNHEY and CDR2 SVGAGI. The CDR3 extends over 13 amino acids.

This clone was seen more than once but under ten times. V gene TRBV10-2 combines with J gene TRBJ1-2; 10 nucleotides align to TRBD1. With 9 bases clipped from V and 0 bases from J, the junction kept 10 bases outside the gene matches. The CDR3 runs 16 residues. Germline CDR1 WSHSY, CDR2 SAAADI. CDR3 in amino acids: CASWPGQGYANYGYTF. The CDR3 DNA reads as TGCGCCAGTTGGCCGGGACAGGGGTATGCTAACTATGGCTACACCTTC.

In this sample, this clone turned up a few times. The chain joins TRBV28 to TRBJ1-2; TRBD1 agrees at 10 bases. The junction had 11 bases not matched to a gene; V was cut back by 5 bases and J by 8 bases. Germline CDR1 and CDR2: MDHEN and SYDVKM. The CDR3 is 15 residues long. The CDR3 DNA sequence: TGTGCCAGCAGTCCCGGGGACAGGGGATCAGGAGGCTACACCTTC. Amino acids: CASSPGDRGSGGYTF.

A single count supports this clone. The chain recombines TRBV29-1 with TRBJ2-6; no firm D call. Deletions cut 1 base from V and 0 bases from J, with 4 bases between. CDR1 SQVTM and CDR2 ANQGSEA come from the germline V gene. The CDR3 has 14 residues. In DNA form, the CDR3 reads TGCAGCGTTGAAGCGGGCTCTGGGGCCAACGTCCTGACTTTC. This sequence encodes CSVEAGSGANVLTF. The variable domain in full, completed from reference TRBV29-1 and TRBJ2-6, reads SAVISQKPSRDICQRGTSLTIQCQVDSQVTMMFWYRQQPGQSLTLIATANQGSEATYESGFVIDKFPISRPNLTFSTLTVSNMSPEDSSIYLCSVEAGSGANVLTFGAGSRLTVL.

The V and J genes are TRBV19 and TRBJ2-1; D remains unclear. This CDR3 is built from 15 residues. V was clipped by 1 base and J by 2 bases, with 9 bases between them. CDR1 and CDR2 from the germline V gene are LNHDA and SQIVND (reference sequence). CDR3 sequence reads: CASSIGLVAYNEQFF. CDR3 DNA sequence: TGTGCCAGTAGTATAGGGCTAGTAGCCTACAATGAGCAGTTCTTC.

The table lists this clone with a few counts. The J gene is TRBJ1-3, the V gene TRBV7-9; no firm D call. Germline CDR1 SEHNR, CDR2 FQNEAQ (reference sequence). CDR3 length equals 14 residues. Trimming removed 1 base from V and 4 bases from J, with 8 bases in between. This CDR3 reads CASSLGGPGNTIYF. The CDR3 coding sequence is TGTGCCAGCAGCTTAGGAGGTCCGGGAAACACCATATATTTT.

This chain links TRBV15 with TRBJ2-7; 10 positions match TRBD1. Looked up from germline, CDR1 is LNHNV and CDR2 is YYDKDF (reference sequence). The CDR3 is 15 residues long. The J segment lost 5 bases and the V segment lost 0 bases, leaving 4 bases of the junction unmatched. CDR3 DNA: TGTGCCACCAGCAGAGAGACAGGGGGCTTGAACGAGCAGTACTTC. Translated, it gives CATSRETGGLNEQYF.

The chain joins TRBV2 to TRBJ2-7, with TRBD2 matching over 12 bases. V shed 6 bases, J shed 6 bases, and the junction held 6 bases outside the gene matches. The CDR3 has 14 residues. Germline-derived CDR1 and CDR2 are SNHLY and FYNNEI. The CDR3 coding sequence is TGTGCCAGCAGAAGCCCTAGCGGGAGGGCCGAGCAGTACTTC. Its protein product is CASRSPSGRAEQYF.

The rearrangement uses TRBV7-2 and TRBJ2-5; D is ambiguous. Deletions cut 1 base from V and 5 bases from J, with 8 bases between. CDR1 SGHTA and CDR2 FQGNSA come from the germline V gene. This CDR3 contains 13 residues. CDR3 region: CASSLVFQETQYF. DNA for the CDR3: TGTGCCAGCAGCTTAGTATTCCAGGAGACCCAGTACTTC.

CDR3 in DNA: TGTGCCAGCAGACCGGACAGCTCTGGAAACACCATATATTTT. This codes for CASRPDSSGNTIYF. The chain uses TRBV11-2 and TRBJ1-3; D is perhaps TRBD1 (6 bases). V dropped 6 bases and J dropped 0 bases, with 9 bases sitting between them. This CDR3 is built from 14 residues. Germline CDR1 and CDR2: SGHAT and FQNNGV.